A single T cell receptor (beta chain) is shown here with its context. The sample originates from a study of technical replicates of blood from a handful of donors. The data were produced by immunoSEQ multiplex PCR, yet TCRdb's version contains in-frame clones alone and is incomplete. This sample has 75,000 to 90,000 clones; around 90% occur once, and the top ten carry about 0.4%. The germline V gene encodes CDR1 SGDLS and CDR2 YYNGEE. This CDR3 region has 13 residues. Trimming removed 3 bases from V and 2 bases from J, with 9 bases in between. The chain has TRBV9 and TRBJ2-7; tentative D call: TRBD2 (6 bases). The sequence came from a human donor in good health. What was sequenced was T cells isolated from PBMCs. CDR3 DNA sequence: TGTGCCAGCAGCGCCCCTAGCGCCTACGAGCAGTACTTC. Amino acid sequence: CASSAPSAYEQYF.